Considering frequency, the clone carrying this T cell receptor (beta chain) is medium-sized. This entry is derived from a study of T cell clusters in autoimmune cytopenias. Approximately 40,000 genome equivalents of blood DNA were amplified for TRB. TRB rearrangements were amplified by touch-down multiplex PCR with mixed TRB-A/B primers. Using the multiplex PCR reads, TCRdb records one entry per CDR3 protein without DNA. The sample includes about 5,000 distinct CDR3 sequences. Another study also made use of these data, one on T cell repertoires in aging, cancer and after chemotherapy.

The clonotype was recovered from a human donor in good health. The sequenced sample consisted of peripheral blood.

This CDR3 is CASSIARLAVNEQFF. J is TRBJ2-1 and V is TRBV19; TCRdb returns TRBD2, unconfirmable since there is no DNA. Germline CDR1 reads LNHDA; CDR2 reads SQIVND (reference sequence). The CDR3 has 15 amino acids.